The T cell receptor (beta chain) described here comes from a study of T cells after yellow fever vaccination. Study-level results: Clones that expanded after primary vaccination mostly reappeared after the booster (approximately 96% CD4, roughly 87% CD8). Weaker overall, the secondary response nonetheless peaked faster (day 5 versus 15).

The V segment lost 0 bases and the J segment 4 bases; nucleotides outside the gene matches: 4. The CDR3 length is 15 residues. The germline CDR1 and CDR2 sequences are SGHRS and YFSETQ. The 5'RACE template-switching step produced TCR cDNA and added a universal primer site and UMIs. TCRdb used MiXCR to reprocess the 5' RACE reads, holding one entry per CDR3 protein. The table has 250,000 to 300,000 distinct CDR3 sequences, roughly 13% seen once. As to this clonotype: Its target is unknown.

The TCR originated in a man under 40 who received the YFV17D yellow fever vaccine. The sample here was CD4+ T cells sorted from PBMCs, taken 45 days after the yellow fever booster vaccination. This chain links TRBV5-1 with TRBJ2-3; 8 bases match TRBD1. The CDR3 nucleotides are TGCGCCAGCAGCTTGGCCGCAGGGGGCGCAGATACGCAGTATTTT. As protein: CASSLAAGGADTQYF.